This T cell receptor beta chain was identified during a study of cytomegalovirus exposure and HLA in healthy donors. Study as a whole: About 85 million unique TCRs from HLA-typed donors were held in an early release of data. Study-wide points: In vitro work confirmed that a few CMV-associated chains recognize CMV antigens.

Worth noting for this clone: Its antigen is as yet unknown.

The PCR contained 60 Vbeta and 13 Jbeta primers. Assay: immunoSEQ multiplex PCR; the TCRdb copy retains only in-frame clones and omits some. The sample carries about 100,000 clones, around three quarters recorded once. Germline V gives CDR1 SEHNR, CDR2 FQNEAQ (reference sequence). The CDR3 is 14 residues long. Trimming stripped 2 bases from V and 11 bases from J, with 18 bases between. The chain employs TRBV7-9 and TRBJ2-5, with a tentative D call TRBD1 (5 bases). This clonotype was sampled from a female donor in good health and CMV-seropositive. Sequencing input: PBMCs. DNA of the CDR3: TGTGCCAGCAGCTTAACGGCCAGGGCGGATGAGCAGTACTTC. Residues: CASSLTARADEQYF.